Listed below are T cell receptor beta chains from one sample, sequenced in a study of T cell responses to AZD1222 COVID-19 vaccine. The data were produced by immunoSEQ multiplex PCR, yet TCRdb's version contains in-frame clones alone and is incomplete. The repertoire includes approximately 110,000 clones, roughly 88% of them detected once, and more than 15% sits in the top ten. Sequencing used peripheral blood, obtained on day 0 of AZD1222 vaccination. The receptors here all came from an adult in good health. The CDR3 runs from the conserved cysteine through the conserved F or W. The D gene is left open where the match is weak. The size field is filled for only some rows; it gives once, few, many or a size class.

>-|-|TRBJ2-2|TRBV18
TGTGCCAGCTCACCTGGGCTCACCGGGGAGCTGTTTTTT
CASSPGLTGELFF
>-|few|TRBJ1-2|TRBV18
TGTGCCAGCTCACCTCGGGCGACAGAAAACTATGGCTACACCTTC
CASSPRATENYGYTF
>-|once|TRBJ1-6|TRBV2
TGTGCCAGCAGTGAAGTTCGTGTGAATTCACCCCTCCACTTT
CASSEVRVNSPLHF
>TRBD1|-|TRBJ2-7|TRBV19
TGTGCCAGTAGTATACTCCAGGGGGAAGGCTACGAGCAGTACTTC
CASSILQGEGYEQYF
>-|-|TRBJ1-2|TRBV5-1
TGCGCCAGCAGCCCGGGACGGGAGAACTATGGCTACACCTTC
CASSPGRENYGYTF
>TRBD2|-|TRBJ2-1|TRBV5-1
TGCGCCAGCAGCCAAGGACTAGCGGGAGTGGGGAGCAATGAGCAGTTCTTC
CASSQGLAGVGSNEQFF
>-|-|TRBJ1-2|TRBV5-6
TGTGCCAGCATCGCGGTGGACAACCGTAACTATGGCTACACCTTC
CASIAVDNRNYGYTF
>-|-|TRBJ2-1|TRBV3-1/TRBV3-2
TGTGCCAGCAGCTTCCAGAACCGCCCACCAAACAATGAGCAGTTCTTC
CASSFQNRPPNNEQFF
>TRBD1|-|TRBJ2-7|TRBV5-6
TGTGCCAGCAGCGCCAGGGACAGGGGGCTCTACGAGCAGTACTTC
CASSARDRGLYEQYF
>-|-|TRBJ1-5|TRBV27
TGTGCCAGCAGTTTATCGGGCAGCGGATGGCCCCAGCATTTT
CASSLSGSGWPQHF
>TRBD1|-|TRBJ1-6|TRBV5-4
TGTGCCAGCAGCCTTGGACAGGGTGGAAATTCACCCCTCCACTTT
CASSLGQGGNSPLHF
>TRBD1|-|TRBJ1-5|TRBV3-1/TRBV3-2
TGTGCCAGCAGCCTGGGACAGGGAGGGCAGCCCCAGCATTTT
CASSLGQGGQPQHF
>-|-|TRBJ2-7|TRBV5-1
TGCGCCAGCAGCCGTGGGTACGAGCAGTACTTC
CASSRGYEQYF
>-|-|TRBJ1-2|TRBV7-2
TGTGCCAGCAGCCTGGACACCGCTAACTATGGCTACACCTTC
CASSLDTANYGYTF
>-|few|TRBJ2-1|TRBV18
TGTGCCAGCTCACCAGAGACAGTGACCTACAATGAGCAGTTCTTC
CASSPETVTYNEQFF
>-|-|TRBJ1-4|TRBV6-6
TGTGCCAGCAGTTACGTGGGAGAGGGGGAAAAACTGTTTTTT
CASSYVGEGEKLFF
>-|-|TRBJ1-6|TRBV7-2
TGTGCCAGCAGCTTACCCGATAATTCACCCCTCCACTTT
CASSLPDNSPLHF
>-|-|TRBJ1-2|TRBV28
TGTGCCAGCAGTTTGCCAGGAAGGGATGGCTACACCTTC
CASSLPGRDGYTF
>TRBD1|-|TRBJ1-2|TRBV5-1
TGCGCCAGCAGCACCGGGACAGGGGGGGTCTATGGCTACACCTTC
CASSTGTGGVYGYTF
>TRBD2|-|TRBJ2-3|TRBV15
TGTGCCACCAGCAGAGATACTAGCGGTAGCACAGATACGCAGTATTTT
CATSRDTSGSTDTQYF
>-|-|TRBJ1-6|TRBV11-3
TGTGCCAGCAGCTTTCACAACCCGGACACCCTCCACTTT
CASSFHNPDTLHF